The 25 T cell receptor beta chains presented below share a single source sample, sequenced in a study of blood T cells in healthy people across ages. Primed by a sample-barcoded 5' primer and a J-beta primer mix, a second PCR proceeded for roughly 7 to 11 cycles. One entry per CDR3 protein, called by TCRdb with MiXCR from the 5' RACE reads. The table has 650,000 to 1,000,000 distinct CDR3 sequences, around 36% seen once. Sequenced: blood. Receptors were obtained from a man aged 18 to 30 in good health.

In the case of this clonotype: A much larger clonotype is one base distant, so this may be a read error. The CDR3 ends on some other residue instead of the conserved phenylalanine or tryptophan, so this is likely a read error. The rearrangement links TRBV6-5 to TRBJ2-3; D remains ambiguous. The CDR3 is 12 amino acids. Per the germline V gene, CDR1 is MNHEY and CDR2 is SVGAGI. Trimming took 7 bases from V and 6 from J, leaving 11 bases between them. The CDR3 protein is CASTHPPDTQYL. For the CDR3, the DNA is TGTGCCAGCACCCATCCACCGGATACGCAGTATTTG.

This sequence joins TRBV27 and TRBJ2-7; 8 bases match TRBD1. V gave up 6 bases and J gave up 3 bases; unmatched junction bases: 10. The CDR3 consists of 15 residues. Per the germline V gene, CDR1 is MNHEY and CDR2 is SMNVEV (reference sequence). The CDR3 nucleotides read TGTGCCAGCAGCCCTAGGACAGGGCCCTTCTACGAGCAGTACTTC. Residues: CASSPRTGPFYEQYF.

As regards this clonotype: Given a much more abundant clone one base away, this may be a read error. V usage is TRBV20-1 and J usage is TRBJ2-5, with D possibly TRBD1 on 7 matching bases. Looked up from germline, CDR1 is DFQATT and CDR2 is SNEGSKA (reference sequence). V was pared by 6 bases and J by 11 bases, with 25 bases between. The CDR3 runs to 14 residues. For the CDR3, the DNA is TGCAGTGCCGCGGGACAGCTGATTTACAATGAGCAGTACTTC. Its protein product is CSAAGQLIYNEQYF.

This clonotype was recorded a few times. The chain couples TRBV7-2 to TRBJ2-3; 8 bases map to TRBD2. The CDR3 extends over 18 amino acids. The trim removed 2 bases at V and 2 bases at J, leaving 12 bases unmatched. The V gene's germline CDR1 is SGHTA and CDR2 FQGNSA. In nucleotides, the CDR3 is TGTGCCAGCAGCTTATATATGGCGGGAGGAGGAATCACAGATACGCAGTATTTT. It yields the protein CASSLYMAGGGITDTQYF. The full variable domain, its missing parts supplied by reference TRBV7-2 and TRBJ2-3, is GAGVSQSPSNKVTEKGKDVELRCDPISGHTALYWYRQSLGQGLEFLIYFQGNSAPDKSGLPSDRFSAERTGGSVSTLTIQRTQQEDSAVYLCASSLYMAGGGITDTQYFGPGTRLTVL.

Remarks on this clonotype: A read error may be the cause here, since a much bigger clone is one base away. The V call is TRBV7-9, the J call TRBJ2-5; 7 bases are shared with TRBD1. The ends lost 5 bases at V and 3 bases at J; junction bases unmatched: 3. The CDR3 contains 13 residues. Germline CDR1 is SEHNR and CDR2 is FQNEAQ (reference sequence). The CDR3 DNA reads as TGTGCCAGCAGCGCCACAGGGGAAGAGACCCAGTACTTC. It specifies CASSATGEETQYF.

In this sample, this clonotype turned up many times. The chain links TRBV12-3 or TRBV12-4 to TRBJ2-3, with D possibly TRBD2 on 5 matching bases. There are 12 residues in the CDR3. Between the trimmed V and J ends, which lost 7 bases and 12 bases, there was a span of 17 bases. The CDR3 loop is CASTHGEIYQYF. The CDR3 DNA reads TGTGCCAGCACCCACGGGGAAATCTACCAGTATTTT.

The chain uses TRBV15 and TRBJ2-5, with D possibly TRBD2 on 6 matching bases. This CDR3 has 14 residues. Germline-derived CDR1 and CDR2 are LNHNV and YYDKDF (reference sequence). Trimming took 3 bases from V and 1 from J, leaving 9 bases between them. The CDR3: CATSSAGFQETQYF. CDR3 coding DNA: TGTGCCACCAGCAGCGCGGGGTTCCAAGAGACCCAGTACTTC. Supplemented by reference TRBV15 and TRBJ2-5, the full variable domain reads DAMVIQNPRYQVTQFGKPVTLSCSQTLNHNVMYWYQQKSSQAPKLLFHYYDKDFNNEADTPDNFQSRRPNTSFCFLDIRSPGLGDTAMYLCATSSAGFQETQYFGPGTRLLVL.

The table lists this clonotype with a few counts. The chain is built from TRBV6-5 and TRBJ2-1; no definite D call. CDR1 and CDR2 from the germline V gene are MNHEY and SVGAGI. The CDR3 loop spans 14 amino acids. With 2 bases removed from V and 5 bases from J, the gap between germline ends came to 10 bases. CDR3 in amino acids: CASSYAIRNNEQFF. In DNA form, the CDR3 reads TGTGCCAGCAGTTACGCGATCAGAAACAATGAGCAGTTCTTC.

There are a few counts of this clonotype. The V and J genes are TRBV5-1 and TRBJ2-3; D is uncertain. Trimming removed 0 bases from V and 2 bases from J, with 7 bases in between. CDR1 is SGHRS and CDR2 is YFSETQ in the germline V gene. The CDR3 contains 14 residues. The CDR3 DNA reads TGCGCCAGCAGCTTGGGCCAGGCCACAGATACGCAGTATTTT. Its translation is CASSLGQATDTQYF.

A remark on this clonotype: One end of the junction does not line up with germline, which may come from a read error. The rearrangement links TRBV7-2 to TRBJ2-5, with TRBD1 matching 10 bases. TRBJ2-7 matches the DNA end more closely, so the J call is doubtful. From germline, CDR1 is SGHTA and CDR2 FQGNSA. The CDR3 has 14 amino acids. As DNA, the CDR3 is TGTGCCGGCAGCTTATCGGACAGGGGGAGCGAGCAGTACTTC. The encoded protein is CAGSLSDRGSEQYF.

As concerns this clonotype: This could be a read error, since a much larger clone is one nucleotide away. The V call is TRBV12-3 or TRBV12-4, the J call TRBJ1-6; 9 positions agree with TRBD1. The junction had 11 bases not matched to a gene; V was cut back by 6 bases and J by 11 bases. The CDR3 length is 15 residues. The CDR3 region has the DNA TGTGCCAGCAGCTGGAGACAGGGGGGGAATCCACCCCTCCACTTT. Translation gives CASSWRQGGNPPLHF.

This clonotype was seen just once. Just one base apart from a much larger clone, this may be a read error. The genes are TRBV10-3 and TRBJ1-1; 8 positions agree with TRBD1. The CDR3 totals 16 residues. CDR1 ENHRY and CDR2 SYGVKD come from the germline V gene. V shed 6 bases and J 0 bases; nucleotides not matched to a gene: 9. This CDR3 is CAIRPESTGVNTEAFF. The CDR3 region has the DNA TGTGCCATCAGACCAGAGTCGACAGGGGTGAACACTGAAGCTTTCTTT.

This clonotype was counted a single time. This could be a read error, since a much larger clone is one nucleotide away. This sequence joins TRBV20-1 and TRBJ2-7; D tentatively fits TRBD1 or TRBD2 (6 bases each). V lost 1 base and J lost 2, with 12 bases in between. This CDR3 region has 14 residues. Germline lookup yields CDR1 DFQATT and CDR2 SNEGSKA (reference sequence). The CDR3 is CSARGTRGAYEQYF. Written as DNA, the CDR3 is TGCAGTGCTAGAGGCACAAGGGGGGCCTACGAGCAGTACTTC.

The CDR3 is CASRTQRNQETQYF. The CDR3 nucleotides read TGTGCCAGCAGGACACAAAGAAACCAAGAGACCCAGTACTTC. The V and J genes are TRBV2 and TRBJ2-5; D is uncertain. The CDR3 has 14 residues. Between the trimmed V and J ends, which lost 6 bases and 0 bases, there was a span of 11 bases. Germline loops: CDR1 SNHLY, CDR2 FYNNEI.

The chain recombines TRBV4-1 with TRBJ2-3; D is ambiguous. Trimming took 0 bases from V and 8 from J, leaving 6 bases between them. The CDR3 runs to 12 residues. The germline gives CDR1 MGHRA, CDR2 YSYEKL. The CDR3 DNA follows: TGCGCCAGCAGCCAAGAACTGGCTACGCAGTATTTT. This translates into CASSQELATQYF.

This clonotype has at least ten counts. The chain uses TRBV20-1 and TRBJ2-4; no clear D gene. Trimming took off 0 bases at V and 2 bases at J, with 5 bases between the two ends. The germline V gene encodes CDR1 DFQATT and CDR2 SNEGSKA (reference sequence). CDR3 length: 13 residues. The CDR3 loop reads CSAREGSKNIQYF. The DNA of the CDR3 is TGCAGTGCTAGAGAGGGTTCCAAAAACATTCAGTACTTC.

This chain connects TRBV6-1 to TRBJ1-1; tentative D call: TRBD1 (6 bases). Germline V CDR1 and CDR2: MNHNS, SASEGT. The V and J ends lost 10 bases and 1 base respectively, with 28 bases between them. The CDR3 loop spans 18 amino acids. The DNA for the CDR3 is TGTGCCACCACGGGGGGCAGAGCGATTTGGGGGGGGAACACTGAAGCTTTCTTT. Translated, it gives CATTGGRAIWGGNTEAFF.

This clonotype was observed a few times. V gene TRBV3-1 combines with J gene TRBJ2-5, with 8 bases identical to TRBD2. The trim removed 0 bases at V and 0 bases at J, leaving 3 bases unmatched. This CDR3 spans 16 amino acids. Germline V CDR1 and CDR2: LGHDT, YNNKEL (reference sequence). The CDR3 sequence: CASSQDPAGDQETQYF. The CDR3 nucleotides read TGTGCCAGCAGCCAAGACCCAGCGGGGGACCAAGAGACCCAGTACTTC.

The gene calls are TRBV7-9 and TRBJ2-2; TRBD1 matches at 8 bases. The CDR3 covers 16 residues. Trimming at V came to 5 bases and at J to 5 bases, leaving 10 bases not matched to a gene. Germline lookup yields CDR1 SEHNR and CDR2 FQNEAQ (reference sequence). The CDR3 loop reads CASSPRGQGWTGELFF. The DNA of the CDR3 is TGTGCCAGCAGCCCTCGCGGACAGGGATGGACCGGGGAGCTGTTTTTT.

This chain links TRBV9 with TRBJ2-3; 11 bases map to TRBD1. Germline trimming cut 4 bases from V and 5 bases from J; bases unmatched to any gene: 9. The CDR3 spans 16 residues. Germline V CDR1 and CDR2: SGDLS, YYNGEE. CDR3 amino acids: CASSPHLGTGGDTQYF. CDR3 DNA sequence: TGTGCCAGCAGCCCCCACCTCGGGACAGGGGGAGATACGCAGTATTTT.

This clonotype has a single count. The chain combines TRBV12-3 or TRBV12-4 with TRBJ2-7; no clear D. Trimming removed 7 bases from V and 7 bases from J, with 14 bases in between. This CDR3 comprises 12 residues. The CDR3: CASKAGEIEQYF. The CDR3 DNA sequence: TGTGCCAGCAAAGCCGGCGAAATTGAGCAGTACTTC.

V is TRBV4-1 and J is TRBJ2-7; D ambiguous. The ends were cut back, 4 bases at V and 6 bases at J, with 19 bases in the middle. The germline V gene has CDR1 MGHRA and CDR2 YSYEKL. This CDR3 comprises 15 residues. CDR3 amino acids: CASSLEAASVSEQYF. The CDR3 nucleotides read TGCGCCAGCAGCCTAGAGGCCGCAAGCGTCAGCGAGCAGTACTTC.

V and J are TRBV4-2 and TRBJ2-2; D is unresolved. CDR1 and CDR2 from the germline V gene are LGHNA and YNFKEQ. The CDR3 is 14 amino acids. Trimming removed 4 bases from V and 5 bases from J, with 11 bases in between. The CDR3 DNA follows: TGTGCCAGCAGCCCAGCGCCCCCGACCGGGGAGCTGTTTTTT. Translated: CASSPAPPTGELFF.

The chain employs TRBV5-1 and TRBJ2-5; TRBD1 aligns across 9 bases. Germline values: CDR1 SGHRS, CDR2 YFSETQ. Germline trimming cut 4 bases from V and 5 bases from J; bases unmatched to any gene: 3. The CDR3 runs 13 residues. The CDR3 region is CASSIGTGETQYF. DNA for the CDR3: TGCGCCAGCAGCATCGGGACAGGGGAGACCCAGTACTTC.

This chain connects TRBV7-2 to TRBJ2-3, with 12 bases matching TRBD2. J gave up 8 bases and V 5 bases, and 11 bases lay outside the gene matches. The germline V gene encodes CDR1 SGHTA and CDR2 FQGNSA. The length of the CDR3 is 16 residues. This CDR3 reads CASSRLAGVPSGTQYF. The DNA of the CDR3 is TGTGCCAGCAGCCGACTAGCGGGGGTTCCCTCCGGTACGCAGTATTTT.